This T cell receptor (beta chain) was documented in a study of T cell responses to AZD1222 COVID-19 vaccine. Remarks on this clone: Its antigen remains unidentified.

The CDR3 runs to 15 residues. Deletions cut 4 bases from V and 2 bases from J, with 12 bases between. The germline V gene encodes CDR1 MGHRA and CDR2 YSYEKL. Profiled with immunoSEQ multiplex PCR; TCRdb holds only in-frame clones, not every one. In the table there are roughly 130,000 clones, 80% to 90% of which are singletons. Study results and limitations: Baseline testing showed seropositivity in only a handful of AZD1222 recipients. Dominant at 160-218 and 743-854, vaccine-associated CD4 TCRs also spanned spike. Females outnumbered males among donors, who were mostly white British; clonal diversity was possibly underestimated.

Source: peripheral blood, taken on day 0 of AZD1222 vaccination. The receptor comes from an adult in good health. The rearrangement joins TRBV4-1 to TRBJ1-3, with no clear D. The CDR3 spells CASSRVGETGNTIYF. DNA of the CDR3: TGCGCCAGCAGCCGTGTGGGCGAGACTGGAAACACCATATATTTT.